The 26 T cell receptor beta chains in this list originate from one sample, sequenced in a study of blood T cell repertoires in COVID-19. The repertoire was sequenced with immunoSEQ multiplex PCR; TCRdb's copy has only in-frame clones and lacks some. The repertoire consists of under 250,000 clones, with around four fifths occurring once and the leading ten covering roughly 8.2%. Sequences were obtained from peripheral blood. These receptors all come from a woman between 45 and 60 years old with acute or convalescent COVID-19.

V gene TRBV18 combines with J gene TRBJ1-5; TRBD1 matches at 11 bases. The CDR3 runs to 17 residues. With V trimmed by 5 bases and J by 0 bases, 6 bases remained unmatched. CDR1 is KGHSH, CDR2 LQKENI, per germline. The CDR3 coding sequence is TGTGCCAGCTCATCCGGGACAGGGGGATATAGCAATCAGCCCCAGCATTTT. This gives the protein CASSSGTGGYSNQPQHF.

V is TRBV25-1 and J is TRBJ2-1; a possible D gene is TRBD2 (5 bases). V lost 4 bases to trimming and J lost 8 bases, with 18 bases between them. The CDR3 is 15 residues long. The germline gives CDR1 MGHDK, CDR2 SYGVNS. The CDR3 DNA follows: TGTGCCAGCAGTGTCACGACACCGCCCGGGGATGAGCAGTTCTTC. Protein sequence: CASSVTTPPGDEQFF.

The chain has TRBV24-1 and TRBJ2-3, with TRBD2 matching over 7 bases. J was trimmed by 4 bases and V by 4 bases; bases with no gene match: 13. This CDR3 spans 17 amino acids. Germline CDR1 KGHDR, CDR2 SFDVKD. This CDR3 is CATSDPSGAGTSDTQYF. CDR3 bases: TGTGCCACCAGTGACCCGTCAGGAGCGGGAACCTCAGATACGCAGTATTTT.

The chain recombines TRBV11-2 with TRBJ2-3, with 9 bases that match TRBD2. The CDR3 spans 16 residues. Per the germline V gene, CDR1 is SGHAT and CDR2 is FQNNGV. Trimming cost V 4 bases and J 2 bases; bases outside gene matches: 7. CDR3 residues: CASSSRTSAITDTQYF. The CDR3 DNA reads TGTGCCAGCAGCTCACGGACTAGCGCAATCACAGATACGCAGTATTTT.

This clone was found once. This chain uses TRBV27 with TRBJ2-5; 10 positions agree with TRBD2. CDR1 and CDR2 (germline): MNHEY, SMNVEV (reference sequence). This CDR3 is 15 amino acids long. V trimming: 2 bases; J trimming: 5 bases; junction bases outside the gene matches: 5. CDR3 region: CASSLEAGGGETQYF. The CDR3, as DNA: TGTGCCAGCAGTTTAGAAGCGGGAGGGGGGGAGACCCAGTACTTC.

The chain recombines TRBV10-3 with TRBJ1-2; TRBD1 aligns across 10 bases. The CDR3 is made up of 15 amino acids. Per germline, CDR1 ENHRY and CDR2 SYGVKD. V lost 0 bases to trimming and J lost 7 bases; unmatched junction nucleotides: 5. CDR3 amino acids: CAISESTGGLFGYTF. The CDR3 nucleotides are TGTGCCATCAGTGAGTCGACAGGGGGCCTGTTTGGCTACACCTTC.

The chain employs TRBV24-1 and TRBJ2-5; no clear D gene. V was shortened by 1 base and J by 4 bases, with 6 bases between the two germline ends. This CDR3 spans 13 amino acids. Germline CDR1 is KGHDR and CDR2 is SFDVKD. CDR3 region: CATSDFVRETQYF. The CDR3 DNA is TGTGCCACCAGTGATTTTGTGCGAGAGACCCAGTACTTC.

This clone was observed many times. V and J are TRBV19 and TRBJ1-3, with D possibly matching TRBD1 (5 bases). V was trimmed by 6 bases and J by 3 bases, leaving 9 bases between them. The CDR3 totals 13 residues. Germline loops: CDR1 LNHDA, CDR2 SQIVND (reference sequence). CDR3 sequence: CASRRGGGNTIYF. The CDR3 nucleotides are TGTGCCAGTAGGAGGGGAGGTGGAAACACCATATATTTT.

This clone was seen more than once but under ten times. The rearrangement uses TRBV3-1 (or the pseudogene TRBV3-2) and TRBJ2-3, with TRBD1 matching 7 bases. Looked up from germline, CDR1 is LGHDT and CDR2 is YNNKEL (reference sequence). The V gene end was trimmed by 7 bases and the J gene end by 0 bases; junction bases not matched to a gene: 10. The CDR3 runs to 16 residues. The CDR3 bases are TGTGCCAGCACCCGGAATAACAGGGGAAGCACAGATACGCAGTATTTT. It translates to CASTRNNRGSTDTQYF.

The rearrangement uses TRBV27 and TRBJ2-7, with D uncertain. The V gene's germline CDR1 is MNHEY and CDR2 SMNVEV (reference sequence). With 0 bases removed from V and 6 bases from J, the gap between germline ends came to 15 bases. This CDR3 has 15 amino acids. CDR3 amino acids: CASSLSLSLLPEQYF. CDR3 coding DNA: TGTGCCAGCAGTTTATCCCTCTCCCTTCTCCCCGAGCAGTACTTC.

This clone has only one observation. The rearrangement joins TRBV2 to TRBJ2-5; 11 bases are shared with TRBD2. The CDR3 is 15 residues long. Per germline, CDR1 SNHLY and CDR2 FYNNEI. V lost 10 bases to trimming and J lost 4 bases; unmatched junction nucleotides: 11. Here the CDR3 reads CATYLAGGKVETQYF. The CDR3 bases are TGTGCCACTTACTTAGCGGGAGGGAAGGTAGAGACCCAGTACTTC.

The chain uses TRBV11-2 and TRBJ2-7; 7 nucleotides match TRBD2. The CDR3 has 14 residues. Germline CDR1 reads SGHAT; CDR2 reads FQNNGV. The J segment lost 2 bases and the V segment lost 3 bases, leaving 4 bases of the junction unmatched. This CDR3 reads CASSFGGVAYEQYF. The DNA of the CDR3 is TGTGCCAGCAGCTTTGGGGGGGTCGCCTACGAGCAGTACTTC. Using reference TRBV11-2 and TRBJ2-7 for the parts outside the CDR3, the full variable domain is EAGVAQSPRYKIIEKRQSVAFWCNPISGHATLYWYQQILGQGPKLLIQFQNNGVVDDSQLPKDRFSAERLKGVDSTLKIQPAKLEDSAVYLCASSFGGVAYEQYFGPGTRLTVT.

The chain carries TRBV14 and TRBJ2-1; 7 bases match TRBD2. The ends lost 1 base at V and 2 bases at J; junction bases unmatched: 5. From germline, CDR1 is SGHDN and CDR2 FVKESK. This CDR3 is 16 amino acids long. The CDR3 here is CASSQVTGGAYNEQFF. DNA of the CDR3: TGTGCCAGCAGCCAAGTCACGGGAGGTGCCTACAATGAGCAGTTCTTC. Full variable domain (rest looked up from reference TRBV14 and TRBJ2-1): EAGVTQFPSHSVIEKGQTVTLRCDPISGHDNLYWYRRVMGKEIKFLLHFVKESKQDESGMPNNRFLAERTGGTYSTLKVQPAELEDSGVYFCASSQVTGGAYNEQFFGPGTRLTVL.

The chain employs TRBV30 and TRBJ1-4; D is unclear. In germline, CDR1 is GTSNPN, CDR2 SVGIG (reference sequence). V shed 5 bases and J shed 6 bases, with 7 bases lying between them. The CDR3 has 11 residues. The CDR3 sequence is CAWRGDEKLFF. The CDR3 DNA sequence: TGTGCCTGGCGGGGTGATGAAAAACTGTTTTTT.

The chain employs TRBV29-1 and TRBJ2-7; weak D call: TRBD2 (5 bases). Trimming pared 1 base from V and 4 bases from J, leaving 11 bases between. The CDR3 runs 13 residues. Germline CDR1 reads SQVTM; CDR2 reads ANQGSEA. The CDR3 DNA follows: TGCAGCGTTGAAGGTGACTACCCTTACGAGCAGTACTTC. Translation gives CSVEGDYPYEQYF.

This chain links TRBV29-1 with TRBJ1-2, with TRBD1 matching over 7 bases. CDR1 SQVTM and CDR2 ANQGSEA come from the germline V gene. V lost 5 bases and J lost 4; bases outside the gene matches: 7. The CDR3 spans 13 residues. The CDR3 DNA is TGCAGCGTTCAACAGGGGCTCGGCTATGGCTACACCTTC. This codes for CSVQQGLGYGYTF.

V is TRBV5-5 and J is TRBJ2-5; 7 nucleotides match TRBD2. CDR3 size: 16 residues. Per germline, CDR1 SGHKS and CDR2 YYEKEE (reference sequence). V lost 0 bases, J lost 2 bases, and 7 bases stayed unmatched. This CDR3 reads CASSLAGGTAQETQYF. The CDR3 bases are TGTGCCAGCAGCTTGGCGGGGGGAACCGCTCAAGAGACCCAGTACTTC.

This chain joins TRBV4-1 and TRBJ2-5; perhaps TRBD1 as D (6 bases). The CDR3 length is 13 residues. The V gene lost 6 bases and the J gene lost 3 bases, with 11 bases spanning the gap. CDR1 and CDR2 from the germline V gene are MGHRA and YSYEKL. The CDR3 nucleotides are TGCGCCAGCAGTCCGTCAGGGGAAGAGACCCAGTACTTC. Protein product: CASSPSGEETQYF.

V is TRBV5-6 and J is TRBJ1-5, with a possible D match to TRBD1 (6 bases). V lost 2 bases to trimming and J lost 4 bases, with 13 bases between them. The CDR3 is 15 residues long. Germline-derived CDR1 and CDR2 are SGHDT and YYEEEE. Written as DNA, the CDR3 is TGTGCCAGCAGCTTACAAGGGGGATTAAATCAGCCCCAGCATTTT. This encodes CASSLQGGLNQPQHF.

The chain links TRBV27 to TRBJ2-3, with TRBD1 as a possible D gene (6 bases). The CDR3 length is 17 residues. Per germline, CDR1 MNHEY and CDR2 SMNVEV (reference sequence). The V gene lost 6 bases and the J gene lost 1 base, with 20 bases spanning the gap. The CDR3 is CASRLKIRDTGTDTQYF. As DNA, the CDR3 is TGTGCCAGCAGGCTAAAAATCCGGGACACCGGCACAGATACGCAGTATTTT.

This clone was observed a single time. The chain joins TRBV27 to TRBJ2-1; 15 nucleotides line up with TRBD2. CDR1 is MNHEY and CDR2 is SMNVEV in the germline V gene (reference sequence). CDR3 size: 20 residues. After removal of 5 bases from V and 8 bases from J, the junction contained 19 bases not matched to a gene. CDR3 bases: TGTGCCAGCAGTCCAACCGGGACTAGCGGGAGGATTCAAGCGTTGGATGAGCAGTTCTTC. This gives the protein CASSPTGTSGRIQALDEQFF.

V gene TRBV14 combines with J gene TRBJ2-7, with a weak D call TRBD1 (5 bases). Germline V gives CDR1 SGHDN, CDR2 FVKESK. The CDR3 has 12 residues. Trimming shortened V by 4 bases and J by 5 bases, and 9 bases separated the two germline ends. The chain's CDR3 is CASSLDINEQYF. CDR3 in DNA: TGTGCCAGCAGCCTGGACATTAACGAGCAGTACTTC.

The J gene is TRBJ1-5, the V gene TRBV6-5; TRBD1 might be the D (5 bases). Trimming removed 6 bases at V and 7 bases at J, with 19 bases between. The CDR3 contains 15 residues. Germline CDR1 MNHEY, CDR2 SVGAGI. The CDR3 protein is CASSPQVGAEQPQHF. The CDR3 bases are TGTGCCAGCAGCCCGCAAGTAGGGGCCGAACAGCCCCAGCATTTT.

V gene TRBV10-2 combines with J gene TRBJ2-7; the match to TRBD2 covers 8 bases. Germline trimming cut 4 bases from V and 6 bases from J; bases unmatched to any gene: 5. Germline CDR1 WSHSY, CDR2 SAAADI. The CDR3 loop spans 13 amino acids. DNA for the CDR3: TGCGCCAGCAGTGCCGTGGGACTAGGCGAGCAGTACTTC. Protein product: CASSAVGLGEQYF.

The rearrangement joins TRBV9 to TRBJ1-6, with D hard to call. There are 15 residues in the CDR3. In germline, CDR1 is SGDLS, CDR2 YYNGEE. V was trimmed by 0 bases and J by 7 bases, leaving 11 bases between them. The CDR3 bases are TGTGCCAGCAGCGTAGGCGGGCAACCAAATTCACCCCTCCACTTT. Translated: CASSVGGQPNSPLHF.

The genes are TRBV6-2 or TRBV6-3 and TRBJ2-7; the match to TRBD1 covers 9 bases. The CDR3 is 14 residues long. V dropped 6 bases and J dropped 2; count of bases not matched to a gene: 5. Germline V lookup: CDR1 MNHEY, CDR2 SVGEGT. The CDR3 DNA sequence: TGTGCCAGCAGCTGGGGACAGGGAGCCTACGAGCAGTACTTC. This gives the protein CASSWGQGAYEQYF.